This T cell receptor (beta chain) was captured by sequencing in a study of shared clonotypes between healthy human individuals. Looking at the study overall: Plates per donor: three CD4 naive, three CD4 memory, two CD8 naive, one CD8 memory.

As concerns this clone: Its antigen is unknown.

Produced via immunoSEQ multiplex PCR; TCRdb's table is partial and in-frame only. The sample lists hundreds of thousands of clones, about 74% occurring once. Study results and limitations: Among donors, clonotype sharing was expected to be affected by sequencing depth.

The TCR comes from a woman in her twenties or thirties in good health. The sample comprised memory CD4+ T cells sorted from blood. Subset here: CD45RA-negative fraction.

In DNA, the CDR3 is TGCGCCAGCAGCATTAGAGGTTTCGGAGTAGATGAGCAGTTCTTC. The encoded protein is CASSIRGFGVDEQFF. The chain combines TRBV5-1 with TRBJ2-1; D is ambiguous. The germline V gene has CDR1 SGHRS and CDR2 YFSETQ. With 4 bases removed from V and 8 bases from J, the gap between germline ends came to 19 bases. The CDR3 runs to 15 residues.